This T cell receptor beta chain was observed in a study of human CD4 T cells and Enterobacteriaceae (TCRdb year 2020). Background on the whole study: The bacteria used for stimulation were E. coli, K. pneumoniae, E. aerogenes, S. flexneri, S. sonnei, S. typhimurium and S. aureus, and the bacteria were heat-inactivated after culture.

After about 6-7 days, proliferating activated T cells were FACS-sorted as CFSE-low CD25+ ICOS+ cells. Sorted memory CD4+ T cells were CFSE-labeled and cultured at a 2:1 ratio with irradiated autologous monocytes pulsed with antigen. Memory CD4+ T cells, defined as all CD4+ cells other than CD45RA+CCR7+CD95- naive cells, were FACS-sorted on a FACSAria III to a purity of over 95%. Blood from healthy donors was obtained from blood donation centers in Switzerland. Positive selection with CD4 and CD14 magnetic microbeads was used to enrich total CD4+ T cells and monocytes. CD8+, CD14+, CD16+, CD56+, CD19+ and CD25-bright cells were excluded before sorting. Bacteria were heat-inactivated for about 2 hours at 60 degrees C and added at less than 2.5 particles per monocyte, and M. tuberculosis lysate was used at about 3.1 ug/ml. Memory CD4+ T cells that proliferated and became CFSE-low after primary stimulation with Enterobacteriaceae or control bacteria had their TCR Vbeta genes sequenced. Every bacteria-reactive repertoire was analyzed in two to four different donors over two independent experiments. Isolation of peripheral blood mononuclear cells from donor blood was performed with Ficoll-Paque Plus.

Beyond this particular receptor, the publication reports: Enterobacteriaceae-reactive repertoires co-clustered together and were polyclonal, yet held fewer clonotypes than S. aureus- or M. tuberculosis-reactive repertoires. Clonotypes shared across Enterobacteriaceae cultures accounted for roughly 26-49% of unique rearrangements but about 60-93% of templates, whereas sharing with control bacteria was rare.

Survey-level sequencing was performed on CFSE-low antigen-reactive cultures, with a detection sensitivity of one cell in 40,000. Genomic DNA was extracted from cell pellets with the QIAamp DNA Micro Kit, and its quantity and purity were checked by spectrophotometry. Amplification of TCR Vbeta CDR3 regions was performed with the immunoSEQ multiplex PCR assay. Amplicons were sequenced on the Illumina HiSeq platform. The retrieved sequences were 87 nucleotides long and included the CDR3 region. On the study's bioinformatics: A unique productive TCR Vbeta nucleotide sequence was defined as a clonotype and was quantified by productive template frequency from ImmunoSEQ Analyzer V3.0. Expanded clonotypes were defined by a threshold at the top 5th percentile of each frequency-ranked repertoire. Repertoire overlap was computed as Chao-Jaccard with the R package fossil and visualized by nonmetric multidimensional scaling with the R package MASS. Held by TCRdb, this immuneACCESS table contains in-frame sequences only and omits some clones. Under half of the omission traces to an unresolved V gene where checked; the cause of the rest is unknown. V, J and clone size derive from that table, while D and trimming were established from the DNA sequence. This sample is represented by several hundred clones; roughly 38% of them were singletons. Of the sample, 29% falls within the top ten clones.

A note on this clone: One end of the junction does not line up with germline, which may come from a read error.

The clonotype originates from a human donor in good health. Sample: bacteria-reactive CD4+ T cells grown in culture. The intended sense of this specimen's cell subset or site label: CFSE-low proliferating memory CD4 T cells sorted after in vitro stimulation with a heat-inactivated bacterium or M. tuberculosis lysate.

The DNA sequence is given as TGCGCCAGCAGCCAAGACCCCCACCGGGACAGGGGCACAGATACGCAGTATTTT. Translated, this is CASSQDPHRDRGTDTQYF. Recombination connected TRBV5-4 to TRBJ2-3; 9 central bases correspond to TRBD1. Reading the germline V gene (reference sequence) gives CDR1 SGHNT and CDR2 YYREEE. From the cysteine up to the phenylalanine, the CDR3 has a length of 18 residues. The entry retains the CDR3 DNA only, 54 bases that are in frame from base 1.